This T cell receptor beta chain was retrieved from a study of OX40 agonist ivuxolimab in advanced cancers. Findings of the study overall: People who partly responded at 0.1-3.0 mg/kg had some of the least clonal expansion seen.

As to this clone: Antigen unknown.

The table came from immunoSEQ multiplex PCR; TCRdb's copy has only in-frame clones and leaves some out. This table holds some 74,000 clones, approximately 83% found once. CDR1 and CDR2 from the germline V gene are KGHSH and LQKENI. The CDR3 runs 15 residues. With V trimmed by 3 bases and J by 2 bases, 7 bases remained unmatched. V and J are TRBV18 and TRBJ2-7, with TRBD2 matching 7 bases. The receptor was isolated from an adult with an advanced solid tumor such as melanoma, head and neck, liver or kidney cancer. The starting material was CD4+ or CD8+ T cells sorted from blood, obtained in a trial of the OX40 agonist ivuxolimab. Here the CDR3 DNA reads TGTGCCAGCTCACCGAGCGGGACTGATACCTACGAGCAGTACTTC. This encodes CASSPSGTDTYEQYF.